One and the same sample provided the 18 T cell receptor beta chains below, sequenced in a study of blood T cell repertoires in COVID-19. Using immunoSEQ multiplex PCR, the repertoire was profiled, and TCRdb retains in-frame clones only, with some absent. The profile shows some 140,000 clones, 70% to 90% of them singletons. The sequencing input was peripheral blood. The receptors originated from an older man with active COVID-19.

This sequence joins TRBV18 and TRBJ1-5; D is uncertain. Per the germline V gene, CDR1 is KGHSH and CDR2 is LQKENI. The CDR3 is made up of 14 amino acids. V lost 4 bases and J lost 0, with 7 bases in between. CDR3 loop: CASSQQNSNQPQHF. The CDR3 coding sequence is TGTGCCAGCTCACAACAGAATAGCAATCAGCCCCAGCATTTT.

The chain's CDR3 is CASSYAPGTGGWTF. In nucleotides, the CDR3 is TGTGCCAGCAGTTACGCCCCCGGGACAGGGGGCTGGACCTTC. The chain is built from TRBV6-5 and TRBJ1-2; TRBD1 agrees at 12 bases. The CDR3 is 14 amino acids. The V gene's germline CDR1 is MNHEY and CDR2 SVGAGI. Germline trimming cut 2 bases from V and 14 bases from J; bases unmatched to any gene: 9.

V usage is TRBV18 and J usage is TRBJ1-1, with D possibly being TRBD1 (5 bases). Germline lookup yields CDR1 KGHSH and CDR2 LQKENI. Deletions cut 2 bases from V and 1 base from J, with 8 bases between. CDR3 size: 14 residues. CDR3: CASSPGAGNTEAFF. The CDR3, as DNA: TGTGCCAGCTCACCAGGGGCAGGGAACACTGAAGCTTTCTTT.

The CDR3 protein is CASQGGLSTDTQYF. DNA for the CDR3: TGTGCCTCCCAAGGCGGACTGAGCACAGATACGCAGTATTTT. The chain combines TRBV9 with TRBJ2-3, with D perhaps matching TRBD2 (5 bases). This CDR3 comprises 14 residues. Germline CDR1 is SGDLS and CDR2 is YYNGEE. The ends were cut back, 10 bases at V and 0 bases at J, with 15 bases in the middle.

The table lists this clone with a count of one. This chain connects TRBV5-6 to TRBJ2-1; 7 bases are a match to TRBD2. J lost 7 bases, V lost 4 bases, and 8 bases had no gene match. Germline V gene lookup returns CDR1 SGHDT and CDR2 YYEEEE. CDR3 length: 14 amino acids. CDR3 nucleotides: TGTGCCAGCAGCCATGGGACTACTCTAAATGAGCAGTTCTTC. Its translation is CASSHGTTLNEQFF.

The chain employs TRBV5-6 and TRBJ2-4, with TRBD2 identical over 9 bases. Trimming removed 0 bases from V and 8 bases from J; junction bases left unmatched: 12. This CDR3 is 17 amino acids long. CDR1 is SGHDT and CDR2 is YYEEEE in the germline V gene. The CDR3 loop is CASSLGGGLAARDIQYF. The CDR3 coding sequence is TGTGCCAGCAGCTTGGGCGGGGGACTAGCCGCCCGGGACATTCAGTACTTC.

This clone has just a few counts. The rearrangement uses TRBV2 and TRBJ1-2; a possible D gene is TRBD1 (5 bases). The CDR3 is made up of 13 amino acids. Germline V lookup: CDR1 SNHLY, CDR2 FYNNEI. Between the trimmed V and J ends, which lost 4 bases and 4 bases, there was a span of 10 bases. Here the CDR3 DNA reads TGTGCCAGCAGTGGTCAGGGATCCTATGGCTACACCTTC. Its translation: CASSGQGSYGYTF.

This clone was seen more than once but under ten times. This chain uses TRBV7-2 with TRBJ2-3; 10 bases align to TRBD2. The length of the CDR3 is 18 residues. V shed 4 bases and J 1 base; nucleotides not matched to a gene: 11. Germline-derived CDR1 and CDR2 are SGHTA and FQGNSA. This CDR3 reads CASSSRDSGRIGTDTQYF. DNA for the CDR3: TGTGCCAGCAGCTCCCGGGATAGCGGGAGGATAGGCACAGATACGCAGTATTTT.

The chain joins TRBV30 to TRBJ1-2; D unclear. CDR1 is GTSNPN and CDR2 is SVGIG in the germline V gene (reference sequence). The CDR3 is 12 amino acids. The ends were cut back, 6 bases at V and 8 bases at J, with 16 bases in the middle. For the CDR3, the DNA is TGTGCCTGCCCTGGAGGGTTCGGGGGCTACACCTTC. This codes for CACPGGFGGYTF.

The chain employs TRBV12-3 or TRBV12-4 and TRBJ1-1; possible D gene TRBD1, 6 bases. The CDR3 runs to 13 residues. V was trimmed by 7 bases and J by 1 base, leaving 10 bases between them. The CDR3 protein is CASIMTGNTEAFF. The CDR3 DNA follows: TGTGCCAGCATAATGACAGGGAACACTGAAGCTTTCTTT.

The V gene is TRBV5-4, the J gene TRBJ1-1; a possible D gene is TRBD1 (6 bases). Germline-derived CDR1 and CDR2 are SGHNT and YYREEE (reference sequence). CDR3 length: 14 amino acids. V was clipped by 2 bases and J by 7 bases, with 15 bases between them. The CDR3 coding sequence is TGTGCCAGCAGCTTCAGTATACAGGGTTTTGAAGCTTTCTTT. Translation gives CASSFSIQGFEAFF.

This chain uses TRBV7-9 with TRBJ1-2; 9 positions match TRBD1. The germline CDR1 and CDR2 sequences are SEHNR and FQNEAQ (reference sequence). V lost 2 bases to trimming and J lost 5 bases; unmatched junction nucleotides: 6. The CDR3 length is 15 residues. The CDR3 DNA reads as TGTGCCAGCAGCTTAACGACAGGGGGGGTGTATGGCTACACCTTC. Residues: CASSLTTGGVYGYTF.

This rearrangement joins TRBV28 to TRBJ1-2, with D tentatively TRBD1 (6 bases). CDR3 length: 16 residues. V was cut by 7 bases and J by 4 bases, with 22 bases left in between. Germline CDR1 MDHEN, CDR2 SYDVKM. CDR3 loop: CASNPPLGGGSYGYTF. The CDR3 DNA sequence: TGTGCCAGCAATCCACCCCTAGGGGGGGGTTCCTATGGCTACACCTTC.

The V and J genes are TRBV4-3 and TRBJ2-1; TRBD2 matches 7 bases. This CDR3 region has 17 residues. Germline V gives CDR1 LGHNA, CDR2 YSLEER. J gave up 3 bases and V 0 bases, and 8 bases lay outside the gene matches. The CDR3 region has the DNA TGCGCCAGCAGCCAAGATCATGGGGGAGGGCACTACAATGAGCAGTTCTTC. Translation: CASSQDHGGGHYNEQFF.

This clone has just one count. The chain has TRBV28 and TRBJ1-2; no definite D call. V lost 8 bases to trimming and J lost 7 bases, with 11 bases between them. The CDR3 totals 11 residues. Germline CDR1 and CDR2: MDHEN and SYDVKM. The CDR3 loop is CASARGGGYTF. The CDR3 nucleotides read TGTGCCAGCGCGCGGGGTGGTGGCTACACCTTC.

The chain couples TRBV15 to TRBJ1-5; D remains unclear. Germline CDR1 LNHNV, CDR2 YYDKDF (reference sequence). Trimming took 2 bases from V and 5 from J, leaving 13 bases between them. The CDR3 spans 15 residues. The CDR3 region has the DNA TGTGCCACCAGCAGACAAAGTGGAGTGTATCAGCCCCAGCATTTT. The encoded protein is CATSRQSGVYQPQHF.

The rearrangement uses TRBV7-2 and TRBJ1-1, with a possible D match to TRBD1 (5 bases). The CDR3 is made up of 14 amino acids. Germline V gene lookup returns CDR1 SGHTA and CDR2 FQGNSA. The V end lost 0 bases, the J end lost 7 bases, and 12 bases lay between the germline ends. Written as DNA, the CDR3 is TGTGCCAGCAGCTTAGCGCTTGGGGGGGGTGAAGCTTTCTTT. Its protein product is CASSLALGGGEAFF.

The chain employs TRBV3-1 (or the pseudogene TRBV3-2) and TRBJ2-7, with 7 bases that match TRBD2. Germline V gene sequence: CDR1 LGHDT, CDR2 YNNKEL (reference sequence). Trimming cost V 4 bases and J 0 bases; bases outside gene matches: 3. The CDR3 totals 14 residues. CDR3 coding DNA: TGTGCCAGCAGCCGGGACTATAGCTCCTACGAGCAGTACTTC. Translating it yields CASSRDYSSYEQYF.